This entry describes one TCR beta chain. One junction end disagrees with the germline gene, perhaps due to a read error. The source material, about 18-31 mg of unsorted bulk tissue, was used to co-extract RNA and DNA. The germline V gene has CDR1 MDHEN and CDR2 SYDVKM. This CDR3 region has 14 residues. With around 500 ng total RNA as template and a constant-region primer, TCR beta cDNA was made. Three nested multiplex PCR rounds, a slightly modified ARM-PCR method, built the TCR beta libraries. The first two PCR rounds used TRBV1-TRBV30 forward primers with a C-beta reverse primer, about 10 cycles each. TCRdb independently ran MiXCR on the multiplex PCR reads; one entry per CDR3 protein. The profile shows around 20,000 distinct CDR3 sequences, roughly 80% of them singletons. The data originate from a study of tumor-infiltrating lymphocytes in primary liver carcinoma.

The specimen sequenced was liver tumor tissue from sampling region 4. Subset in this sample: tumor region T4, right-lateral pole. This chain uses TRBV28 with TRBJ1-2; D might be TRBD1 (5 bases). The TCR comes from a woman aged 25 to 39 with primary liver carcinoma and hepatitis B virus infection. The CDR3 spells CANSLGGIPYGYTF. The CDR3 region has the DNA TGTGCCAACAGTTTGGGGGGAATTCCCTATGGCTACACCTTC.